This T cell receptor beta chain comes out of a study of STAT5B mutations in CD4+ large granular lymphocyte leukemia. As for the study in general: The CDR3 'QG' motif was associated with a particular HLA allele among healthy donors. Study-level points and caveats: CD4-sorted patient repertoires seemed more clonal than healthy CD4+ repertoires. Top patient clones used TRBV06 genes more often: 8/27 versus 2/35 in controls.

Assay: immunoSEQ multiplex PCR; the TCRdb copy retains only in-frame clones and omits some. The sample lists roughly 30,000 clones, more than 75% occurring once. The CDR3 is 15 residues long. Germline CDR1 and CDR2: SGHRS and YFSETQ. V gave up 0 bases and J gave up 4 bases, with 13 bases separating them. This clone has just a few counts. What it recognizes is unknown. This chain joins TRBV5-1 and TRBJ1-1, with D possibly TRBD1 on 5 matching bases. The TCR originated in a human donor in good health. Sequencing used CD4+ T cells from blood buffy coats. DNA for the CDR3: TGCGCCAGCAGCTTGGCCGGGGAGGGGCCCACTGAAGCTTTCTTT. Protein sequence: CASSLAGEGPTEAFF. Complete variable domain (other parts from reference TRBV5-1 and TRBJ1-1): KAGVTQTPRYLIKTRGQQVTLSCSPISGHRSVSWYQQTPGQGLQFLFEYFSETQRNKGNFPGRFSGRQFSNSRSEMNVSTLELGDSALYLCASSLAGEGPTEAFFGQGTRLTVV.